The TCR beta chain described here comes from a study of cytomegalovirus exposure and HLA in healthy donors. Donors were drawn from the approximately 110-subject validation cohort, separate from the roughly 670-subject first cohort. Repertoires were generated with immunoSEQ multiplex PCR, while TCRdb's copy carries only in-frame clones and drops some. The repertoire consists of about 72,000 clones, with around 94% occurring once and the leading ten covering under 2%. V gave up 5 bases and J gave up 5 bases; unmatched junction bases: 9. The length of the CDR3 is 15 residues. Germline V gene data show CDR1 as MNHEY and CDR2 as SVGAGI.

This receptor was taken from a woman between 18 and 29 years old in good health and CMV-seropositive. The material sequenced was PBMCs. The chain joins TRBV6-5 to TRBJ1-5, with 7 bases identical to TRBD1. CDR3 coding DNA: TGTGCCAGCAGTCCACACACAGGGGCGGATCAGCCCCAGCATTTT. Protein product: CASSPHTGADQPQHF.